One sample yielded the 28 T cell receptor beta chains listed below, sequenced in a study of cytomegalovirus exposure and HLA in healthy donors. The PCR used 60 Vbeta and 13 Jbeta primers. Clones were sequenced by immunoSEQ multiplex PCR, and TCRdb holds only the in-frame ones, with some missing. The repertoire holds approximately 30,000 clones, 35% to 55% seen once, with roughly 2% in the top ten. Sequenced material: PBMCs. The receptors come from a woman between 50 and 59 years old in good health and CMV-seronegative.

This chain joins TRBV7-6 and TRBJ2-3, with 7 positions matching TRBD2. J gave up 4 bases and V 1 base, and 11 bases lay outside the gene matches. There are 17 residues in the CDR3. CDR1 is SGHVS, CDR2 FNYEAQ, per germline. The CDR3 DNA follows: TGTGCCAGCAGCTTAGTTACGGCGGGGGTGGGGCCAGATACGCAGTATTTT. It specifies CASSLVTAGVGPDTQYF. Supplemented by reference TRBV7-6 and TRBJ2-3, the full variable domain reads GAGVSQSPRYKVTKRGQDVALRCDPISGHVSLYWYRQALGQGPEFLTYFNYEAQQDKSGLPNDRFSAERPEGSISTLTIQRTEQRDSAMYRCASSLVTAGVGPDTQYFGPGTRLTVL.

The chain uses TRBV25-1 and TRBJ1-4; a possible D gene is TRBD1 (5 bases). The V gene's germline CDR1 is MGHDK and CDR2 SYGVNS. V lost 7 bases, J lost 5 bases, and 14 bases lay in between. CDR3 size: 14 residues. CDR3 in amino acids: CASTLRGENEKLFF. The CDR3 DNA reads TGTGCCAGCACCCTGCGGGGGGAGAATGAAAAACTGTTTTTT.

V gene TRBV5-5 combines with J gene TRBJ1-5, with a tentative D call TRBD1 (5 bases). CDR1 and CDR2 (germline): SGHKS, YYEKEE (reference sequence). The ends were cut back, 4 bases at V and 1 base at J, with 12 bases in the middle. This CDR3 spans 15 amino acids. CDR3 protein: CASSRQQNSNQPQHF. The CDR3 DNA follows: TGTGCCAGCAGCAGACAGCAGAACAGCAATCAGCCCCAGCATTTT.

DNA for the CDR3: TGTGCCAGTAGTATCGGTACAGGGGGCTCTTCACCCCTCCACTTT. Protein sequence: CASSIGTGGSSPLHF. The chain employs TRBV19 and TRBJ1-6; TRBD1 agrees at 9 bases. The length of the CDR3 is 15 residues. With 3 bases clipped from V and 9 bases from J, the junction kept 6 bases outside the gene matches. Germline CDR1 LNHDA, CDR2 SQIVND (reference sequence).

There are a few counts of this clone. Different DNA sequences within this sample yield the same CDR3. The CDR3 protein is CASSPGQGDNQPQHF. In DNA, the CDR3 is TGTGCCAGCTCACCGGGACAGGGGGATAATCAGCCCCAGCATTTT. This chain links TRBV18 with TRBJ1-5; 11 bases map to TRBD1. This CDR3 is built from 15 residues. Germline CDR1 is KGHSH and CDR2 is LQKENI. V lost 3 bases and J lost 4; bases outside the gene matches: 2.

This clone was seen only a few times. The chain couples TRBV15 to TRBJ2-1; 10 bases match TRBD2. V trimming: 6 bases; J trimming: 9 bases; junction bases outside the gene matches: 8. CDR1 and CDR2 (germline): LNHNV, YYDKDF (reference sequence). The CDR3 extends over 14 amino acids. CDR3 DNA sequence: TGTGCCACCAGAGCTAGCGGGAGTTCCGGTGAGCAGTTCTTC. Translated, it gives CATRASGSSGEQFF.

This clone appeared a few times. This chain links TRBV5-1 with TRBJ2-1; TRBD1 might be the D (6 bases). Trimming took 4 bases from V and 6 from J, leaving 17 bases between them. The CDR3 loop spans 15 amino acids. CDR1 SGHRS and CDR2 YFSETQ come from the germline V gene. The CDR3 region is CASSENTGFSNEQFF. The CDR3 coding sequence is TGCGCCAGCAGCGAGAACACAGGGTTCAGCAATGAGCAGTTCTTC.

The J gene is TRBJ2-7, the V gene TRBV30; possible D gene TRBD2, 6 bases. V lost 2 bases, J lost 2 bases, and 7 bases lay in between. The length of the CDR3 is 12 residues. The germline V gene encodes CDR1 GTSNPN and CDR2 SVGIG (reference sequence). The CDR3 reads CAWSRGTYEQYF. As DNA, the CDR3 is TGTGCCTGGAGTCGGGGGACCTACGAGCAGTACTTC.

This chain links TRBV2 with TRBJ2-7; TRBD2 is a possible D gene (6 bases). This CDR3 is built from 14 residues. Germline lookup yields CDR1 SNHLY and CDR2 FYNNEI. V was shortened by 1 base and J by 3 bases, with 10 bases between the two germline ends. Here the CDR3 DNA reads TGTGCCAGCAGTGAAGGTCAGGGAGGCTACGAGCAGTACTTC. As protein: CASSEGQGGYEQYF.

DNA for the CDR3: TGTGCCAGCAGTTATCAGGGAGGCGAGCAGTACTTC. Encoded protein: CASSYQGGEQYF. The chain employs TRBV6-1 and TRBJ2-7, with D perhaps matching TRBD2 (6 bases). The length of the CDR3 is 12 residues. V was cut by 5 bases and J by 6 bases, with 11 bases left in between. CDR1 and CDR2 from the germline V gene are MNHNS and SASEGT.

The chain recombines TRBV28 with TRBJ1-5, with TRBD1 matching 10 bases. Losses at the gene ends were 3 bases for V and 7 bases for J; bases not matched to a gene: 6. The CDR3 sequence is 15 residues long. CDR1 is MDHEN, CDR2 SYDVKM, per germline. CDR3 coding DNA: TGTGCCAGCAGTTTCTTCGGACAGGGGGGACAGCCCCAGCATTTT. This sequence encodes CASSFFGQGGQPQHF.

V and J are TRBV5-4 and TRBJ1-4; 7 bases agree with TRBD1. Germline V CDR1 and CDR2: SGHNT, YYREEE (reference sequence). This CDR3 contains 15 residues. Trimming took 5 bases from V and 8 from J; bases not matched to a gene: 12. The CDR3 nucleotides read TGTGCCAGCAGACCCGGGACAGAACCCTCCGAAAAACTGTTTTTT. This codes for CASRPGTEPSEKLFF.

The chain links TRBV5-6 to TRBJ2-7; a weak D match, TRBD2 (6 bases). The V end lost 4 bases, the J end lost 7 bases, and 24 bases lay between the germline ends. Germline V gene lookup returns CDR1 SGHDT and CDR2 YYEEEE. This CDR3 has 16 residues. The CDR3 sequence is CASSTLLARVAGEQYF. CDR3 in DNA: TGTGCCAGCAGCACACTACTAGCCAGGGTGGCGGGAGAGCAGTACTTC.

The genes are TRBV6-6 and TRBJ2-1; 9 bases line up with TRBD1. The CDR3 consists of 16 residues. Per the germline V gene, CDR1 is MNHNY and CDR2 is SVGAGI (reference sequence). V gave up 6 bases and J gave up 0 bases; unmatched junction bases: 6. The CDR3 sequence: CASRTGQGSSYNEQFF. The CDR3 nucleotides read TGTGCCAGCAGAACCGGACAGGGGAGCTCCTACAATGAGCAGTTCTTC.

The chain joins TRBV7-8 to TRBJ2-2; TRBD2 might be the D (5 bases). Trimming removed 5 bases from V and 1 base from J, with 8 bases in between. CDR3 size: 14 residues. Per germline, CDR1 SGHVS and CDR2 FQNEAQ. The CDR3 DNA reads as TGTGCCAGCAGCCCCCGGGGGAACACCGGGGAGCTGTTTTTT. This sequence encodes CASSPRGNTGELFF.

This clone was observed a handful of times. This rearrangement joins TRBV7-3 to TRBJ2-1; 8 bases map to TRBD2. V trimming: 5 bases; J trimming: 0 bases; junction bases outside the gene matches: 6. Germline CDR1 and CDR2: SGHTA and FQGTGA. The CDR3 covers 16 residues. The CDR3 sequence: CASSILAASSYNEQFF. The CDR3 DNA follows: TGTGCCAGCAGCATACTAGCGGCGAGCTCCTACAATGAGCAGTTCTTC.

The chain combines TRBV7-9 with TRBJ2-1; 11 bases map to TRBD2. Germline assignment: CDR1 SEHNR and CDR2 FQNEAQ (reference sequence). The CDR3 has 16 amino acids. V shed 4 bases and J 8 bases; nucleotides not matched to a gene: 10. For the CDR3, the DNA is TGTGCCAGCAGCTCACTAAAACTAGCGGGGGTTTATGAGCAGTTCTTC. Its translation: CASSSLKLAGVYEQFF. The variable domain in full, with the rest retrieved from reference TRBV7-9 and TRBJ2-1, is DTGVSQNPRHKITKRGQNVTFRCDPISEHNRLYWYRQTLGQGPEFLTYFQNEAQLEKSRLLSDRFSAERPKGSFSTLEIQRTEQGDSAMYLCASSSLKLAGVYEQFFGPGTRLTVL.

V and J are TRBV7-9 and TRBJ2-7; 8 bases map to TRBD2. The CDR3 totals 16 residues. CDR1 SEHNR and CDR2 FQNEAQ come from the germline V gene (reference sequence). Trimming at V came to 3 bases and at J to 4 bases, leaving 11 bases not matched to a gene. The CDR3, as DNA: TGTGCCAGCAGCTTGAAGGTCACTAGCGGAGGGTACGAGCAGTACTTC. It encodes CASSLKVTSGGYEQYF.

The CDR3 region has the DNA TGTGCCAGCAGCGGAACGACAGGGGGAGAGACCCAGTACTTC. Its protein product is CASSGTTGGETQYF. The chain is built from TRBV5-6 and TRBJ2-5; 9 bases map to TRBD1. Germline assignment: CDR1 SGHDT and CDR2 YYEEEE. This CDR3 has 14 amino acids. Germline trimming cut 4 bases from V and 4 bases from J; bases unmatched to any gene: 5.

The chain joins TRBV11-2 to TRBJ1-1, with D perhaps matching TRBD1 (5 bases). The length of the CDR3 is 13 residues. Germline V gives CDR1 SGHAT, CDR2 FQNNGV. V dropped 5 bases and J dropped 1 base, with 8 bases sitting between them. In DNA form, the CDR3 reads TGTGCCAGCAGCGGAGACAGGAACACTGAAGCTTTCTTT. It encodes CASSGDRNTEAFF.

The CDR3 sequence: CASSLRDRGNTEAFF. CDR3 sequence (DNA): TGTGCCAGCAGTCTTCGGGACAGGGGGAACACTGAAGCTTTCTTT. The chain links TRBV11-1 to TRBJ1-1; the match to TRBD1 covers 10 bases. The CDR3 contains 15 residues. Germline lookup yields CDR1 SGHAT and CDR2 FQDESV (reference sequence). The J segment lost 1 base and the V segment lost 6 bases, leaving 5 bases of the junction unmatched.

This clone has just a few counts. The chain joins TRBV6-6 to TRBJ1-1, with D possibly matching TRBD1 (6 bases). Germline CDR1 reads MNHNY; CDR2 reads SVGAGI (reference sequence). Trimming removed 2 bases from V and 7 bases from J, with 17 bases in between. The CDR3 runs to 15 residues. The CDR3 loop reads CASSYLEEGGIEAFF. In nucleotides, the CDR3 is TGTGCCAGCAGTTACCTCGAAGAGGGGGGGATTGAAGCTTTCTTT.

The chain has TRBV19 and TRBJ2-1, with 11 bases lining up with TRBD2. Losses at the gene ends were 5 bases for V and 0 bases for J; bases not matched to a gene: 6. Germline V gene data show CDR1 as LNHDA and CDR2 as SQIVND (reference sequence). There are 17 residues in the CDR3. The CDR3 bases are TGTGCCAGTAGTGGGGGGACTAGCGGAAGCTCCTACAATGAGCAGTTCTTC. Residues: CASSGGTSGSSYNEQFF.

This chain links TRBV9 with TRBJ2-3; a weak D match, TRBD1 (6 bases). Per the germline V gene, CDR1 is SGDLS and CDR2 is YYNGEE. V lost 4 bases to trimming and J lost 6 bases, with 12 bases between them. This CDR3 has 13 amino acids. CDR3 in amino acids: CASSTMRGDTQYF. Here the CDR3 DNA reads TGTGCCAGCAGCACCATGAGGGGGGATACGCAGTATTTT.

The chain is built from TRBV7-9 and TRBJ2-2, with 9 bases lining up with TRBD2. Germline V CDR1 and CDR2: SEHNR, FQNEAQ (reference sequence). This CDR3 spans 18 amino acids. V lost 1 base, J lost 4 bases, and 10 bases stayed unmatched. CDR3 coding DNA: TGTGCCAGCAGCTTAGTGGCTTTAGCGGGGGTCGGCACCGGGGAGCTGTTTTTT. This encodes CASSLVALAGVGTGELFF. Together with reference TRBV7-9 and TRBJ2-2, the CDR3 gives the full variable domain: DTGVSQNPRHKITKRGQNVTFRCDPISEHNRLYWYRQTLGQGPEFLTYFQNEAQLEKSRLLSDRFSAERPKGSFSTLEIQRTEQGDSAMYLCASSLVALAGVGTGELFFGEGSRLTVL.

The gene calls are TRBV29-1 and TRBJ2-1; 10 bases agree with TRBD1. The length of the CDR3 is 14 residues. The ends lost 6 bases at V and 2 bases at J; junction bases unmatched: 4. CDR1 and CDR2 from the germline V gene are SQVTM and ANQGSEA. Here the CDR3 reads CSVQDRGTYNEQFF. CDR3 coding DNA: TGCAGCGTCCAGGACAGGGGGACCTACAATGAGCAGTTCTTC.

There are a few counts of this clone. The genes are TRBV2 and TRBJ2-1, with 7 bases that match TRBD1. The CDR3 covers 13 residues. Germline-derived CDR1 and CDR2 are SNHLY and FYNNEI. J was trimmed by 9 bases and V by 8 bases; bases with no gene match: 10. As DNA, the CDR3 is TGTGCCAGCGGGGACAGCCAAGGGGGTGAGCAGTTCTTC. It encodes CASGDSQGGEQFF.

This clone was seen only a few times. The V and J genes are TRBV29-1 and TRBJ2-7; 10 bases align to TRBD2. Germline V lookup: CDR1 SQVTM, CDR2 ANQGSEA. J gave up 2 bases and V 4 bases, and 8 bases lay outside the gene matches. CDR3 length: 15 amino acids. CDR3 nucleotides: TGCAGCGTTGCTGCCGCTAGCGGGAGAACCTACGAGCAGTACTTC. It codes for CSVAAASGRTYEQYF.